Listed below are T cell receptor beta chains from one sample, sequenced in a study of cytomegalovirus exposure and HLA in healthy donors. TCRdb keeps only in-frame clones here, not all; method: immunoSEQ multiplex PCR. The data contain 30,000 to 40,000 clones, 82% of them singletons. Specimen: PBMCs. Receptors originate from a woman between 18 and 30 years old in good health and CMV-seropositive. Each CDR3 is given with its conserved first and last residue. Each record gives: CDR3 DNA, CDR3 protein, D gene, clone size, J gene, V gene. D genes are given only for firm matches. Clone size is shown for a subset of rows, as once, few, many or a class of expanded clone.

TGTGCTAGTACCCCTGGACAGGGATCCTACGAGCAGTACTTC CASTPGQGSYEQYF TRBD1 NA TRBJ2-7 TRBV12-5
TGTGCCAGCAGCCTCCCTCGGGGGGCGCGGGGTGAAAAACTGTTTTTT CASSLPRGARGEKLFF NA NA TRBJ1-4 TRBV14
TGTGCCAGCAGCTCCAGGGGGATCGGCTACGAGCAGTACTTC CASSSRGIGYEQYF TRBD1 NA TRBJ2-7 TRBV13
TGTGCCAGCAGCCCAGGACAGGGAATCTACAATGAGCAGTTCTTC CASSPGQGIYNEQFF TRBD1 NA TRBJ2-1 TRBV7-3
TGTGCCAGCAGCGGTTACGGGACAGGAATAATGAGCGAGCAGTACTTC CASSGYGTGIMSEQYF TRBD1 NA TRBJ2-7 TRBV9
TGTGCCAGCCTGGACAGGGGAGGGGCTGGGCTCTACGAGCAGTACTTC CASLDRGGAGLYEQYF TRBD1 NA TRBJ2-7 TRBV18
TGTGCCAGCAGCTCTGGACTACGGAACACCGGGGAGCTGTTTTTT CASSSGLRNTGELFF NA NA TRBJ2-2 TRBV11-3
TGTGCCAGCAGAACCGGAGCGAACACTGAAGCTTTCTTT CASRTGANTEAFF NA NA TRBJ1-1 TRBV28
TGTGCCAGCAGTTACGGACATTATAGCTCCTACAATGAGCAGTTCTTC CASSYGHYSSYNEQFF NA NA TRBJ2-1 TRBV6-5
TGTGCCAGCAGTGAAACCCTAGCAGAGTACTTC CASSETLAEYF NA NA TRBJ2-5 TRBV2
TGTGCCAGCAGCTTTCATTCTGGCGGGGAGGAGGATTGGGCTTTCTTT CASSFHSGGEEDWAFF NA NA TRBJ1-1 TRBV5-6
TGTGCCAGCAGCTTCCGGGTTAGAGCCGGGGAGCTGTTTTTT CASSFRVRAGELFF NA NA TRBJ2-2 TRBV5-8
TGTGCCTGGAGTTATAGCTCCTACGAGCAGTACTTC CAWSYSSYEQYF NA NA TRBJ2-7 TRBV30
TGTGCCAGCGGAAGACTAGCGGGGGGCCATGAGAACACCGGGGAGCTGTTTTTT CASGRLAGGHENTGELFF TRBD2 NA TRBJ2-2 TRBV4-2
TGTGCCAGCAAAAAAAGTGGGGACAGCTATAATTCACCCCTCCACTTT CASKKSGDSYNSPLHF TRBD1 few TRBJ1-6 TRBV19
TGCGCCAGCAGCTGGGGACAGGGGATAGACACCGGGGAGCTGTTTTTT CASSWGQGIDTGELFF TRBD1 NA TRBJ2-2 TRBV5-1
TGTGCCAGCGGCCGACCAGGACACGGGTTCGAGCAGTACTTC CASGRPGHGFEQYF NA NA TRBJ2-7 TRBV7-2
TGTGCCAGCACGCACTCGAGCCTCACCGGGGAGCTGTTTTTT CASTHSSLTGELFF NA NA TRBJ2-2 TRBV6-5
TGTGCCAGCAGTTTATCACAAAACAATGAGCAGTTCTTC CASSLSQNNEQFF NA NA TRBJ2-1 TRBV27
TGCGCCAGCAGCCAAGATCGAGGGGGCGCGAACACCGGGGAGCTGTTTTTT CASSQDRGGANTGELFF TRBD1 once TRBJ2-2 TRBV4-1
TGTGCCAGCAGCTCCGGACTGGGAGTCGGCTATGGCTACACCTTC CASSSGLGVGYGYTF NA NA TRBJ1-2 TRBV7-6
TGTGCCAGCAGTGAAGCGCGGGGTTGGGCTGAAGCTTTCTTT CASSEARGWAEAFF NA NA TRBJ1-1 TRBV2
TGTGCCAGCAGCTTAGCGAGTGCGGGGGGCTTAAATGAGCAGTTCTTC CASSLASAGGLNEQFF TRBD2 NA TRBJ2-1 TRBV7-6
TGTGCCAGCACGGTGGGGCCACAGCCAGGGGCGTCGGAGAACACTGAAGCTTTCTTT CASTVGPQPGASENTEAFF NA NA TRBJ1-1 TRBV9
TGTGCCAGCAGTCTGGCCTCCCCGGAGACCCAGTACTTC CASSLASPETQYF NA NA TRBJ2-5 TRBV28
TGCGCCAGCAGCTATCGACAGGGCTTAGGCTACACCTTC CASSYRQGLGYTF TRBD1 NA TRBJ1-2 TRBV5-1
TGTGCCAGCAGCCTTAGCGGGAGGGGAATAAATGAGCAGTTCTTC CASSLSGRGINEQFF TRBD2 NA TRBJ2-1 TRBV28
TGCAGCGTTCTTGAGTTAAACTATGGCTACACCTTC CSVLELNYGYTF NA once TRBJ1-2 TRBV29-1
TGTGCCAGTAGTATAGGTACCCGGGGGTACAATGAGCAGTTCTTC CASSIGTRGYNEQFF NA NA TRBJ2-1 TRBV19
TGCGCCAGCAGCCGCCGACAGGGTCAGGACAATGAGCAGTTCTTC CASSRRQGQDNEQFF TRBD1 few TRBJ2-1 TRBV4-1
TGTGCCAGCAGCTTGGTGGGGGGGGCGGGAGGTAGTAATGAGCAGTTCTTC CASSLVGGAGGSNEQFF TRBD2 once TRBJ2-1 TRBV7-3
TGTGCCAGCAGCTTAGGTACAGGGTCTTACACAGATACGCAGTATTTT CASSLGTGSYTDTQYF NA few TRBJ2-3 TRBV7-9
TGTGCCAGCAGCTTAGGGCAGGTGTATAATTCACCCCTCCACTTT CASSLGQVYNSPLHF NA NA TRBJ1-6 TRBV7-9
TGTGCCTGGAGTAGGCGGCGGGGGACGTACAATGAGCAGTTCTTC CAWSRRRGTYNEQFF TRBD2 NA TRBJ2-1 TRBV30
TGCGCCAGCAGCCAAGAAGGAGCTAGCGGAGGGAATGAGCAGTTCTTC CASSQEGASGGNEQFF TRBD2 NA TRBJ2-1 TRBV4-3
TGTGCCAGCAGCTTAGTCGCTGGGGGCGGGAGAGGAATCACAGATACGCAGTATTTT CASSLVAGGGRGITDTQYF NA NA TRBJ2-3 TRBV7-2
TGTGCCAGCAGTTTATTCGGCAGCCGCCGGGGCACCGGGGAGCTGTTTTTT CASSLFGSRRGTGELFF NA NA TRBJ2-2 TRBV27
TGTGCCAGCAGCTCAACAGGGCCCACCGGGGAGCTGTTTTTT CASSSTGPTGELFF NA NA TRBJ2-2 TRBV11-3
TGTGCCAGCAGCTTTGGGCTCTACAATGAGCAGTTCTTC CASSFGLYNEQFF NA NA TRBJ2-1 TRBV11-3
TGTGCCAGCAGTTTAATGTCCCAAAGCACAGATACGCAGTATTTT CASSLMSQSTDTQYF NA once TRBJ2-3 TRBV27
TGTGCCAGCAGCTTCGCCGGGACAGGGGGCCGCGAGCAGTACTTC CASSFAGTGGREQYF TRBD1 once TRBJ2-7 TRBV7-2
TGCGCCAGCAGCCCGGGGGACAGGGGCGCCTATGGCTACACCTTC CASSPGDRGAYGYTF TRBD1 NA TRBJ1-2 TRBV4-3
TGTGCCAGCAGCCCTACTGGACAGGGGGCCTATGAGCAGTTCTTC CASSPTGQGAYEQFF TRBD1 NA TRBJ2-1 TRBV13
TGTGCCAGCAGCCCGGGGGGCAAGGGGAGTCGGACTGAAGCTTTCTTT CASSPGGKGSRTEAFF NA NA TRBJ1-1 TRBV7-2
TGTGCCTGGAGACAGGGTCGGAGTAGCAATCAGCCCCAGCATTTT CAWRQGRSSNQPQHF NA NA TRBJ1-5 TRBV30
TGTGCCAGCAGCTTGGGGAGGGGCAATAGCAATCAGCCCCAGCATTTT CASSLGRGNSNQPQHF NA NA TRBJ1-5 TRBV7-9
TGTGCCAGCTCACCAGGAGTAAAGGGCAATCAGCCCCAGCATTTT CASSPGVKGNQPQHF NA NA TRBJ1-5 TRBV18
TGTGCCAGCAAACCTCGGACAGATACGCAGTATTTT CASKPRTDTQYF NA NA TRBJ2-3 TRBV6-1
TGTGCCAGTAGTCCGGTTGGACAGTCCTACAATGAGCAGTTCTTC CASSPVGQSYNEQFF NA NA TRBJ2-1 TRBV19
TGTGCCAGCAGTGACCAAGTGACAGGGACCTCCTACGAGCAGTACTTC CASSDQVTGTSYEQYF TRBD1 few TRBJ2-7 TRBV2
TGCGCCAGCAGCCAACGATCCGGGACAGGGTTTTTGAGAAACACAGATACGCAGTATTTT CASSQRSGTGFLRNTDTQYF TRBD1 once TRBJ2-3 TRBV4-3